Listed below are T cell receptor beta chains from one sample, sequenced in a study of T cells in Graves' hyperthyroidism and ophthalmopathy. From the multiplex PCR reads, TCRdb called clonotypes with MiXCR, one entry per CDR3 protein. The sample includes 550,000 to 650,000 distinct CDR3 sequences, roughly 14% of them seen just once. Sequencing used blood. The source is a woman under 40 with Graves' hyperthyroidism that later progressed to Graves' ophthalmopathy. CDR3s include the opening cysteine and the closing phenylalanine or tryptophan. D genes are given only for firm matches. Clone size appears in some rows only: once, few, many, or a class for an expanded clone.

TRBV20-1	TRBD2	TRBJ2-5	many	TGCAGTATAACGGCGGGAGAAGTGAGAGAGACCCAGTACTTC	CSITAGEVRETQYF
TRBV11-2	-	TRBJ2-7	-	TGTGCCAGCAGCTTGTTAGGGCCCTCCTACGAGCAGTACTTC	CASSLLGPSYEQYF
TRBV6-5	-	TRBJ2-4	many	TGTGCCAGCAGTTACAGGCTAGCCGGGGCAGAAAACATTCAGTACTTC	CASSYRLAGAENIQYF
TRBV11-3	TRBD2	TRBJ2-7	many	TGTGCCAGCAGCTGGTCCTCCGGGACTACCAAATTCGAGCAGTACTTC	CASSWSSGTTKFEQYF
TRBV3-1	TRBD1	TRBJ1-2	-	TGTGCCAGCAGCCGACAGGGGATTCCCTATGGCTACACCTTC	CASSRQGIPYGYTF
TRBV12-3/TRBV12-4	-	TRBJ1-4	many	TGTGCCAGCAGTCCGACGGAGAATGAAAAACTGTTTTTT	CASSPTENEKLFF
TRBV19	-	TRBJ1-2	many	TGTGCCAGTAGTATCGTCGGAGTGGGGGATGGCTACACCTTC	CASSIVGVGDGYTF
TRBV6-2/TRBV6-3	TRBD1	TRBJ1-1	many	TGTGCCAGCAGTTACTCATCAGGGGGAGGCACTGAAGCTTTCTTT	CASSYSSGGGTEAFF
TRBV7-9	-	TRBJ1-2	many	TGTGCCAGCAGCGCCGCCGACAGGATGAACTATGGCTACACCTTC	CASSAADRMNYGYTF
TRBV28	TRBD1	TRBJ1-2	few	TGTGCCAGCAGCTCTGCCGGGACAGGGGGAATCTATGGCTACACCTTC	CASSSAGTGGIYGYTF
TRBV18	-	TRBJ2-5	many	TGTGCCAGCTCCACCGGCCAGCAAGAGACCCAGTACTTC	CASSTGQQETQYF
TRBV10-3	TRBD1	TRBJ2-2	-	TGTGCCATCAGTGGTGCGGCGGGGACAGGAAAATGGGTCGGCCGCGAGGCCGGGGAGCTGTTTTTT	CAISGAAGTGKWVGREAGELFF
TRBV20-1	-	TRBJ2-1	many	TGCAGTGCTAGAGATCCAGCGGAGGACTCCAATGAGCAGTTCTTC	CSARDPAEDSNEQFF
TRBV7-2	-	TRBJ2-3	-	TGTGCCAGCAGCCGGGGCGCCCAAGTAGAAGATACGCAGTATTTT	CASSRGAQVEDTQYF
TRBV20-1	-	TRBJ1-5	many	TGCAGTGCTAGAGATAAGGTCGGGCAGCCCCAGCATTTT	CSARDKVGQPQHF
TRBV18	-	TRBJ2-3	many	TGTGCCAGCTCACCTGTGGCGCCCCTTAGCACAGATACGCAGTATTTT	CASSPVAPLSTDTQYF
TRBV19	TRBD2	TRBJ2-3	many	TGTGCCAGTAGTACGGATAGCGGGCCAACCAGCACAGATACGCAGTATTTT	CASSTDSGPTSTDTQYF
TRBV19	TRBD2	TRBJ2-5	few	TGTGCCAGTAGTATAAACCGCGGACTAGCGGGAGTGATGCTAGAGACCCAGTACTTC	CASSINRGLAGVMLETQYF
TRBV14	-	TRBJ2-5	many	TGTGCCAGCAGCCAAGATCGTGTACGGGTGTTTGAGACCCAGTACTTC	CASSQDRVRVFETQYF
TRBV12-3/TRBV12-4	-	TRBJ1-6	many	TGTGCCAGCAGTTTAGCAGGGTCGGATTCACCCCTCCACTTT	CASSLAGSDSPLHF
TRBV11-3	TRBD2	TRBJ2-3	many	TGTGCCAGCAGCCTAAAGCGGGGCAGCACAGATACGCAGTATTTT	CASSLKRGSTDTQYF
TRBV19	-	TRBJ2-3	many	TGTGCCAGCAGCTCGGGAGATACGCAGTATTTT	CASSSGDTQYF
TRBV6-1	TRBD2	TRBJ2-2	many	TGTGCCAGCAGTGGTGGGGGGGTGAACACCGGGGAGCTGTTTTTT	CASSGGGVNTGELFF
TRBV9	-	TRBJ1-3	-	TGTGCCAGCGCCGCTGACTCTGGAAACACCATATATTTT	CASAADSGNTIYF
TRBV29-1	-	TRBJ2-7	many	TGCAGCGTTGACAGGGGAGGGTACGAGCAGTACTTC	CSVDRGGYEQYF
TRBV20-1	-	TRBJ2-3	few	TGCAGTGCTAGTTATAGCGGGACAGTCACAGATACGCAGTATTTT	CSASYSGTVTDTQYF
TRBV6-6	-	TRBJ1-2	-	TGTGCCAGCAGTTTACGACAGCTAGGCGCTAACTATGGCTACACCTTC	CASSLRQLGANYGYTF
TRBV2	TRBD1	TRBJ1-2	many	TGTGCCAGCAACCCCGATCCAGGGGGCAGCGACTATGGCTACACCTTC	CASNPDPGGSDYGYTF
TRBV6-1	-	TRBJ1-1	many	TGTGCCAGCACAAACAGGGTAAACACTGAAGCTTTCTTT	CASTNRVNTEAFF
TRBV6-2/TRBV6-3	-	TRBJ2-2	many	TGTGCCACCCAGACCCGAGGCCGCGATTACACCGGGGAGCTGTTTTTT	CATQTRGRDYTGELFF
TRBV9	TRBD2	TRBJ2-4	few	TGTGCCAGCAACGTAGGGACTAGCGGGACAGGGAACATTCAGTACTTC	CASNVGTSGTGNIQYF